The 13 T cell receptor beta chains below come from one sample, sequenced in a study of cytomegalovirus exposure and HLA in healthy donors. Primers: 60 Vbeta forward and 13 Jbeta reverse. Here immunoSEQ multiplex PCR was the method, and the copy in TCRdb shows in-frame clones only, minus some. Seen here are about 110,000 clones, around four fifths observed once, and the top ten hold approximately 1.5%. Input material: PBMCs. These receptors originate from a man in his forties or fifties in good health and CMV-seronegative.

The chain couples TRBV9 to TRBJ2-2; no clear D gene. The V gene lost 1 base and the J gene lost 5 bases, with 9 bases spanning the gap. There are 14 residues in the CDR3. Germline values: CDR1 SGDLS, CDR2 YYNGEE. The CDR3 here is CASSVSAVTGELFF. CDR3 DNA: TGTGCCAGCAGCGTAAGTGCAGTTACCGGGGAGCTGTTTTTT.

The chain has TRBV20-1 and TRBJ2-3; D gene unclear. This CDR3 has 11 amino acids. V lost 1 base, J lost 3 bases, and 2 bases lay in between. Germline CDR1 and CDR2: DFQATT and SNEGSKA (reference sequence). CDR3 in amino acids: CSARVTDTQYF. The DNA of the CDR3 is TGCAGTGCTAGAGTAACAGATACGCAGTATTTT.

Concerning this clone itself: Other DNA sequences in the same sample also yield this CDR3. The J gene is TRBJ2-5, the V gene TRBV7-8; D is ambiguous. Germline V gene data show CDR1 as SGHVS and CDR2 as FQNEAQ. V lost 7 bases, J lost 11 bases, and 17 bases lay in between. This CDR3 spans 12 amino acids. CDR3 nucleotide sequence: TGTGCCAGCACCCTGGTCCGAGGCGATCAGTACTTC. It is translated as CASTLVRGDQYF.

This chain uses TRBV15 with TRBJ2-3; 13 positions match TRBD2. CDR3 length equals 16 residues. V lost 1 base, J lost 4 bases, and 2 bases stayed unmatched. Per the germline V gene, CDR1 is LNHNV and CDR2 is YYDKDF (reference sequence). Written as DNA, the CDR3 is TGTGCCACCAGCAGAGGGACTAGCGGGGGCCCAGATACGCAGTATTTT. Its protein is CATSRGTSGGPDTQYF.

The rearrangement joins TRBV10-3 to TRBJ2-3; perhaps TRBD2 as D (6 bases). V was shortened by 0 bases and J by 5 bases, with 6 bases between the two germline ends. CDR3 length: 13 residues. The V gene's germline CDR1 is ENHRY and CDR2 SYGVKD. The CDR3 is CAISESGGDTQYF. Here the CDR3 DNA reads TGTGCCATCAGTGAGTCGGGGGGAGATACGCAGTATTTT.

This chain connects TRBV7-2 to TRBJ2-7; TRBD2 aligns across 7 bases. CDR3 length: 15 amino acids. Trimming cost V 4 bases and J 2 bases; bases outside gene matches: 8. Germline values: CDR1 SGHTA, CDR2 FQGNSA. Here the CDR3 reads CASSSYSGGTYEQYF. In DNA form, the CDR3 reads TGTGCCAGCAGCTCTTACTCCGGGGGGACCTACGAGCAGTACTTC.

This clone has only a few counts. The sample has other DNA sequences that encode this CDR3 too. This sequence joins TRBV28 and TRBJ1-6, with unresolved D. In germline, CDR1 is MDHEN, CDR2 SYDVKM. This CDR3 contains 13 residues. V was trimmed by 5 bases and J by 8 bases, leaving 10 bases between them. The CDR3 DNA sequence: TGTGCCAGCAGTCCCGAGGGTGATTCACCCCTCCACTTT. Amino acid sequence: CASSPEGDSPLHF.

This rearrangement joins TRBV27 to TRBJ1-1; 8 bases match TRBD1. The CDR3 covers 16 residues. The germline V gene has CDR1 MNHEY and CDR2 SMNVEV (reference sequence). Germline trimming cut 4 bases from V and 5 bases from J; bases unmatched to any gene: 12. The CDR3 loop reads CASSSSTQGARTEAFF. For the CDR3, the DNA is TGTGCCAGCAGTTCCTCAACCCAGGGGGCAAGAACTGAAGCTTTCTTT.

The rearrangement links TRBV5-1 to TRBJ2-3; TRBD1 matches 8 bases. From germline, CDR1 is SGHRS and CDR2 YFSETQ. V was pared by 4 bases and J by 0 bases, with 7 bases of the junction left unmatched. This CDR3 contains 16 residues. CDR3 region: CASSGGTGSSTDTQYF. Here the CDR3 DNA reads TGCGCCAGCAGCGGCGGGACAGGTTCTAGCACAGATACGCAGTATTTT.

CDR3 sequence: CASSLQPVGPDTQYF. In nucleotides, the CDR3 is TGTGCCAGCAGCTTACAACCGGTGGGCCCAGATACGCAGTATTTT. This sequence joins TRBV7-8 and TRBJ2-3, with unresolved D. This CDR3 is 15 amino acids long. Between the trimmed V and J ends, which lost 2 bases and 4 bases, there was a span of 13 bases. CDR1 is SGHVS and CDR2 is FQNEAQ in the germline V gene.

The chain employs TRBV7-2 and TRBJ1-5; possible D gene TRBD1, 5 bases. V was cut by 5 bases and J by 3 bases, with 14 bases left in between. This CDR3 spans 15 amino acids. Germline V gene data show CDR1 as SGHTA and CDR2 as FQGNSA. CDR3 protein: CASSPRVGDNQPQHF. The CDR3 DNA reads as TGTGCCAGCAGCCCCAGGGTTGGGGACAATCAGCCCCAGCATTTT. The complete variable domain, with remaining parts taken from reference TRBV7-2 and TRBJ1-5, reads GAGVSQSPSNKVTEKGKDVELRCDPISGHTALYWYRQSLGQGLEFLIYFQGNSAPDKSGLPSDRFSAERTGGSVSTLTIQRTQQEDSAVYLCASSPRVGDNQPQHFGDGTRLSIL.

The chain is built from TRBV28 and TRBJ1-2; 9 bases fit TRBD1. V was pared by 1 base and J by 9 bases, with 18 bases of the junction left unmatched. This CDR3 has 18 residues. Germline lookup yields CDR1 MDHEN and CDR2 SYDVKM. DNA of the CDR3: TGTGCCAGCAGTTTATTCAGTGTTGGGACAGGGAGAAGGCGGAGCTACACCTTC. Its translation: CASSLFSVGTGRRRSYTF.

The chain is built from TRBV25-1 and TRBJ2-7, with 8 nucleotides matching TRBD1. Germline-derived CDR1 and CDR2 are MGHDK and SYGVNS. The CDR3 totals 13 residues. Trimming at V came to 6 bases and at J to 2 bases, leaving 3 bases not matched to a gene. The chain's CDR3 is CASRDRDTYEQYF. The CDR3 DNA follows: TGTGCCAGCAGGGACAGGGACACCTACGAGCAGTACTTC.